Sequencing of this T cell receptor (beta chain) was carried out in a study of blood T cell repertoires in COVID-19. V gave up 4 bases and J gave up 0 bases, with 7 bases separating them. The germline V gene encodes CDR1 LGHDT and CDR2 YNNKEL (reference sequence). The CDR3 is 14 residues long. Seattle's enrolled individuals joined amid active infection and were then monitored longitudinally. Repertoires were generated with immunoSEQ multiplex PCR, while TCRdb's copy carries only in-frame clones and drops some. The top ten hold approximately 1.5% of the sample, which has about 410,000 clones, around nine tenths seen once. Note on this clone: Within the sample, other DNA sequences also encode this same CDR3.

The sequence was collected from a woman aged 40 to 50 with COVID-19, enrolled during active disease. The chain carries TRBV3-1 (or the pseudogene TRBV3-2) and TRBJ1-5; unclear D gene. The sample taken for sequencing was peripheral blood. The CDR3 reads CASSPGISNQPQHF. CDR3 nucleotide sequence: TGTGCCAGCAGCCCCGGTATTAGCAATCAGCCCCAGCATTTT.